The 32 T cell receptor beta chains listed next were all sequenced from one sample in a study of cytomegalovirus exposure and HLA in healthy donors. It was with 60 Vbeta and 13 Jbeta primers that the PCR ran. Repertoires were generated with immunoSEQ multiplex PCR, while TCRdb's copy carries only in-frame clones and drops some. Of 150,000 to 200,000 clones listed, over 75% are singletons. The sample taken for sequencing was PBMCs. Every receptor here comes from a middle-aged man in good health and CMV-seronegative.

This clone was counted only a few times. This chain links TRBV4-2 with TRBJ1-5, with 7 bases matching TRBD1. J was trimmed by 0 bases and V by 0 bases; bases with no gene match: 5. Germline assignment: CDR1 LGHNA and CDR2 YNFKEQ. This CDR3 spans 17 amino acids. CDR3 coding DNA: TGTGCCAGCAGCCAAGATCCTTACAGGGGTAGCAATCAGCCCCAGCATTTT. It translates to CASSQDPYRGSNQPQHF.

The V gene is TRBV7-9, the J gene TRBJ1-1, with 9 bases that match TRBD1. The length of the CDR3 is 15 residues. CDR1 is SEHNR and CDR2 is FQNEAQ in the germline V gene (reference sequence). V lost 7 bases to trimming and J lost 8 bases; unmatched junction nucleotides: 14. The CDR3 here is CASNSFGTGHDEAFF. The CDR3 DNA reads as TGTGCCAGCAACTCATTTGGGACAGGGCACGACGAAGCTTTCTTT.

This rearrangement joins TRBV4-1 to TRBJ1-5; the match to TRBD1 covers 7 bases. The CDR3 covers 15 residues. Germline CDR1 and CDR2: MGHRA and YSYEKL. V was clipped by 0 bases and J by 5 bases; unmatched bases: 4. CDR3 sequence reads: CASSQEGTADQPQHF. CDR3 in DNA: TGCGCCAGCAGCCAAGAGGGGACAGCGGATCAGCCCCAGCATTTT.

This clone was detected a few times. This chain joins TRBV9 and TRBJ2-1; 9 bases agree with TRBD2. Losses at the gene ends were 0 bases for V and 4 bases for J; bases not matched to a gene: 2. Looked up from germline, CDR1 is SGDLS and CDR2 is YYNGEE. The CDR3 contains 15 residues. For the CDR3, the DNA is TGTGCCAGCAGCGTAGCTAGCGGGGTTTACAATGAGCAGTTCTTC. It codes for CASSVASGVYNEQFF.

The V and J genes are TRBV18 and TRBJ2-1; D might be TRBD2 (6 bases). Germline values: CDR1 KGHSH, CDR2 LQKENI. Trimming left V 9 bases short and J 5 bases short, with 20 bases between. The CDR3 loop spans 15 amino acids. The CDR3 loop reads CASSPPRGTDNEQFF. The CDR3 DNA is TGTGCCAGTTCGCCCCCCCGGGGGACCGACAATGAGCAGTTCTTC.

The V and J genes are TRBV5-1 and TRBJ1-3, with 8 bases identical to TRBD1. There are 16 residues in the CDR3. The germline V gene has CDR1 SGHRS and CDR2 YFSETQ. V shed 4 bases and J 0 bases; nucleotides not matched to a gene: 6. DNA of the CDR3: TGCGCCAGCAGCCCGCAGGGGGCCTTCTCTGGAAACACCATATATTTT. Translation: CASSPQGAFSGNTIYF.

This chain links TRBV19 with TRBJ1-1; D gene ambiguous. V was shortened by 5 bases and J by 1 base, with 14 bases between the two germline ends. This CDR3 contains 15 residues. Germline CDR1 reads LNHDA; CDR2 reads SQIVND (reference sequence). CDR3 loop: CASSSPPAGNTEAFF. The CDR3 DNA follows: TGTGCCAGTAGTTCCCCCCCGGCGGGGAACACTGAAGCTTTCTTT.

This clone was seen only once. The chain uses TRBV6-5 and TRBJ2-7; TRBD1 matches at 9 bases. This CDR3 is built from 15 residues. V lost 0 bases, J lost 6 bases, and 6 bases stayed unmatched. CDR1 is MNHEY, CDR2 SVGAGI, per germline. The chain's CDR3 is CASSYSKQGAGEQYF. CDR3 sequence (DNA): TGTGCCAGCAGTTACTCGAAACAGGGGGCTGGCGAGCAGTACTTC.

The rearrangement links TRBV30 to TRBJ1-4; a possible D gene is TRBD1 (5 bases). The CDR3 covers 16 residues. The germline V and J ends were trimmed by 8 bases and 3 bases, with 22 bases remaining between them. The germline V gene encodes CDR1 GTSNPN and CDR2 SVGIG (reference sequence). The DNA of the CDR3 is TGTGCCACGTCGGGACTTCCCGGGGTTGCTAATGAAAAACTGTTTTTT. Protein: CATSGLPGVANEKLFF.

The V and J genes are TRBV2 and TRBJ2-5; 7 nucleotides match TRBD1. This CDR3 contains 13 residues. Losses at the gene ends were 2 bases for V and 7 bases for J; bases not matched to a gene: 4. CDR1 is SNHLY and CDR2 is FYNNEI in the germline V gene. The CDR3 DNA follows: TGTGCCAGCAGTGAACTCGCAGGGGGGACCCAGTACTTC. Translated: CASSELAGGTQYF.

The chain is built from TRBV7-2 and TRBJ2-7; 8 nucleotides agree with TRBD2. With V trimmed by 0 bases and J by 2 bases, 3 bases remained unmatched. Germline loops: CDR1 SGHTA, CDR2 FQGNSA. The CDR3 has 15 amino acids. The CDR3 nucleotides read TGTGCCAGCAGCTTAGCGGGACTAGGGCCCTACGAGCAGTACTTC. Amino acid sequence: CASSLAGLGPYEQYF.

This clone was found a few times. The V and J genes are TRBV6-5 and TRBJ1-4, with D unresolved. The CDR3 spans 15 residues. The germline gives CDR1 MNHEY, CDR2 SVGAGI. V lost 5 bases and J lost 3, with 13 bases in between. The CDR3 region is CASSPLGVANEKLFF. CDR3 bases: TGTGCCAGCAGTCCCCTCGGGGTAGCTAATGAAAAACTGTTTTTT.

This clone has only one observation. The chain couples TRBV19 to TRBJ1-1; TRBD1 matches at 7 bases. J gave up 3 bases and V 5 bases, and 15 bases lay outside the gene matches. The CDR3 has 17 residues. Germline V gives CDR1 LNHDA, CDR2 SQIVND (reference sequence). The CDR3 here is CASSPGARGALYTEAFF. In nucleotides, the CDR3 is TGTGCCAGTAGTCCGGGGGCCAGGGGGGCTTTGTACACTGAAGCTTTCTTT. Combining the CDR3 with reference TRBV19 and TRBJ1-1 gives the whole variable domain DGGITQSPKYLFRKEGQNVTLSCEQNLNHDAMYWYRQDPGQGLRLIYYSQIVNDFQKGDIAEGYSVSREKKESFPLTVTSAQKNPTAFYLCASSPGARGALYTEAFFGQGTRLTVV.

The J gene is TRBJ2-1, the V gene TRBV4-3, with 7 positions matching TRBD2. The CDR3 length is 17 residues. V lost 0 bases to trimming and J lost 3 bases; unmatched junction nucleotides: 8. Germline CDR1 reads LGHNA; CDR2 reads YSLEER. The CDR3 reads CASSQDEREGFYNEQFF. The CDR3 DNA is TGCGCCAGCAGCCAAGATGAGAGGGAGGGGTTCTACAATGAGCAGTTCTTC.

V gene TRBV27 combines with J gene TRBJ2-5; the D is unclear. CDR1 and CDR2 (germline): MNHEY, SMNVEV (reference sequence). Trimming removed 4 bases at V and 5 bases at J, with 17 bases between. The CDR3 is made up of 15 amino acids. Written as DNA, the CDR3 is TGTGCCAGCAGTTCATCCCGAGCAATTTTGGAGACCCAGTACTTC. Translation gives CASSSSRAILETQYF.

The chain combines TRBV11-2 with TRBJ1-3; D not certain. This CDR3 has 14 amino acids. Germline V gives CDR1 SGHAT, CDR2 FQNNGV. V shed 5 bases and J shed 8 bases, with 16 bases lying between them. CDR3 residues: CASSVAGWSDTIYF. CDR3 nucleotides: TGTGCCAGCAGCGTAGCCGGTTGGAGCGACACCATATATTTT.

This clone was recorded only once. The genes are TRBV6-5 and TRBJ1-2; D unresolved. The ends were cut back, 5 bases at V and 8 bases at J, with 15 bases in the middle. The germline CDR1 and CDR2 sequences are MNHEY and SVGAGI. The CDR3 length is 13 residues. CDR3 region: CASSPSGLTGYTF. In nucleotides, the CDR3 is TGTGCCAGCAGTCCAAGCGGCTTAACCGGCTACACCTTC.

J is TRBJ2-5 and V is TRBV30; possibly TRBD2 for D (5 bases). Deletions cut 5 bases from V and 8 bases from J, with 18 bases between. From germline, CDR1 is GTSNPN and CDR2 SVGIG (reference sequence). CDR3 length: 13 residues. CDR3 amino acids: CAWARTSSGTQYF. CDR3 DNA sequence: TGTGCCTGGGCGCGGACCTCGAGCGGTACCCAGTACTTC.

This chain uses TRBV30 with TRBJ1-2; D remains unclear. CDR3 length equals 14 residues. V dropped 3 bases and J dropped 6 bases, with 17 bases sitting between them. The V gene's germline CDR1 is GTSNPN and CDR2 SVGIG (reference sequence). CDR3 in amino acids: CAWRRYGRENGYTF. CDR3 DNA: TGTGCCTGGAGAAGATATGGACGGGAAAATGGCTACACCTTC.

The CDR3 here is CATSRGTGMNTEAFF. The CDR3, as DNA: TGTGCCACCAGCAGAGGGACAGGGATGAACACTGAAGCTTTCTTT. This chain uses TRBV15 with TRBJ1-1; TRBD1 agrees at 8 bases. CDR3 length: 15 amino acids. Looked up from germline, CDR1 is LNHNV and CDR2 is YYDKDF (reference sequence). V shed 1 base, J shed 0 bases, and the junction held 1 base outside the gene matches.

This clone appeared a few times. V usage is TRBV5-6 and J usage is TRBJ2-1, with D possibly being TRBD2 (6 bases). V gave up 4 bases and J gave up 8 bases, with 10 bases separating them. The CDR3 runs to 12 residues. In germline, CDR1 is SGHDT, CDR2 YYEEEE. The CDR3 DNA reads TGTGCCAGCAGCGCAGCGGGCCATGAGCAGTTCTTC. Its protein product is CASSAAGHEQFF. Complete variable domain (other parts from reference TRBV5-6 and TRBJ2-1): DAGVTQSPTHLIKTRGQQVTLRCSPKSGHDTVSWYQQALGQGPQFIFQYYEEEERQRGNFPDRFSGHQFPNYSSELNVNALLLGDSALYLCASSAAGHEQFFGPGTRLTVL.

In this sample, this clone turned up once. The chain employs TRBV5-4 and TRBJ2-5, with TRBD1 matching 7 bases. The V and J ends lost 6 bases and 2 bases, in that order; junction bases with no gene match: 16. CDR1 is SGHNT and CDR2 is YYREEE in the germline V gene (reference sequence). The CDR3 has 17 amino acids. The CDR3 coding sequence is TGTGCCAGCACCCTTGGGGCAGGGGGTGAGGGGCAAGAGACCCAGTACTTC. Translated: CASTLGAGGEGQETQYF.

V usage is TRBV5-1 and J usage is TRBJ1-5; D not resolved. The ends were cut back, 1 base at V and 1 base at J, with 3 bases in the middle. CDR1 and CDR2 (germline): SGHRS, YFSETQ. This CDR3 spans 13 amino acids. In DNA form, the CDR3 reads TGCGCCAGCAGCTTGAGCAGCAATCAGCCCCAGCATTTT. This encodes CASSLSSNQPQHF.

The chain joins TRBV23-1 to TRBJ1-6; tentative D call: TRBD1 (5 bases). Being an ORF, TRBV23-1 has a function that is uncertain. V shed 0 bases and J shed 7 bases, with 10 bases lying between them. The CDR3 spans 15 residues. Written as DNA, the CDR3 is TGCGCCAGCAGTCAATCGTCAGGGATGAATTCACCCCTCCACTTT. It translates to CASSQSSGMNSPLHF.

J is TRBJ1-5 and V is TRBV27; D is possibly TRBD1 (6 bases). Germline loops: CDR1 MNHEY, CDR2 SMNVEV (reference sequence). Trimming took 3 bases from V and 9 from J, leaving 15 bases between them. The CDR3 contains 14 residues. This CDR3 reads CASSLRGGERPQHF. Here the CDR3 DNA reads TGTGCCAGCAGTTTGAGAGGGGGGGAAAGGCCCCAGCATTTT.

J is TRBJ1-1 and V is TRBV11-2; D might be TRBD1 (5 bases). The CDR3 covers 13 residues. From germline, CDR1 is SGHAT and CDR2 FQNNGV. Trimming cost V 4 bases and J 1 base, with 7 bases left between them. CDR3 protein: CASSSDRNTEAFF. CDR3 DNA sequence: TGTGCCAGCAGCTCCGACAGGAACACTGAAGCTTTCTTT.

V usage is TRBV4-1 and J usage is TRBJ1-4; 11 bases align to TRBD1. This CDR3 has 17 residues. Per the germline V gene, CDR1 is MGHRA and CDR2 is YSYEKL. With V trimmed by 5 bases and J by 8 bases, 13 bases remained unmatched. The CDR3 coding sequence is TGCGCCAGCAGCTATGACGGACCCGGGACAGGGGGGGAAAAACTGTTTTTT. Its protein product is CASSYDGPGTGGEKLFF.

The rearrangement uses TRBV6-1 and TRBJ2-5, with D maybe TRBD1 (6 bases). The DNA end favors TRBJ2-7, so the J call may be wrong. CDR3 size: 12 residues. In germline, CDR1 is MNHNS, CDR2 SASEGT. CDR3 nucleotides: TGTGCCAGCAGTGAAATAGGGGGCGAGCAGTACTTC. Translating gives CASSEIGGEQYF.

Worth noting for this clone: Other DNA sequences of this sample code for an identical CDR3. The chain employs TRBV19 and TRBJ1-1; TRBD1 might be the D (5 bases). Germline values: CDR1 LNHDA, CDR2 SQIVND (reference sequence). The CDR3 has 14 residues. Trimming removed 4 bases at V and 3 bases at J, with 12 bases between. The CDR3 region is CASSSRGADTEAFF. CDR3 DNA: TGTGCCAGTAGTAGTAGGGGCGCAGACACTGAAGCTTTCTTT. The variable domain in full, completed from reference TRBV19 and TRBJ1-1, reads DGGITQSPKYLFRKEGQNVTLSCEQNLNHDAMYWYRQDPGQGLRLIYYSQIVNDFQKGDIAEGYSVSREKKESFPLTVTSAQKNPTAFYLCASSSRGADTEAFFGQGTRLTVV.

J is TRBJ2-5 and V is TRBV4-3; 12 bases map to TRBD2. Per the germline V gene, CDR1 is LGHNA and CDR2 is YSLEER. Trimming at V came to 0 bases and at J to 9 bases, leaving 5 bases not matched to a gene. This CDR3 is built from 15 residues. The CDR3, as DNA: TGCGCCAGCAGCCAAGACGGCCTAGCGGGGGGGGCCCAGTACTTC. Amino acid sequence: CASSQDGLAGGAQYF.

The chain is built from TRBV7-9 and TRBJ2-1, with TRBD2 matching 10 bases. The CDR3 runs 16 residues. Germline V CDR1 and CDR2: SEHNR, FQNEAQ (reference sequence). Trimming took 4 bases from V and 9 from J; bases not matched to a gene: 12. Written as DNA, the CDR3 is TGTGCCAGCAGCTCTCCCGGGACTAGCGCTCCGGGTGAGCAGTTCTTC. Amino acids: CASSSPGTSAPGEQFF.

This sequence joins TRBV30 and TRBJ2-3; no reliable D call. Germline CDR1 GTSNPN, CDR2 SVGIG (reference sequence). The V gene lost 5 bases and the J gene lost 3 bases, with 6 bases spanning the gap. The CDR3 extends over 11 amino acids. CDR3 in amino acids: CAWYRTDTQYF. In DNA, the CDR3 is TGTGCCTGGTATCGGACAGATACGCAGTATTTT.